This TCR beta chain comes out of a study of tissue T cells after allogeneic stem cell transplantation. The study, taken as a whole, reports: Within patients, tissue anatomy strongly shaped TCR repertoire composition.

The time point here: mouse harvest day 14 after allogeneic transplant. Each mouse received 10^7 T-cell-depleted marrow cells plus 10^6 splenic CD5+ T cells by tail vein. B6 (H2b) cells into BALB/c (H2d) mice; tissues taken at day 7 or 14. Libraries were prepared by immunoSEQ multiplex PCR; TCRdb keeps only in-frame clonotypes and omits some of them. Of roughly 6,000 clones in the sample, around half were seen once. V was trimmed by 2 bases and J by 5 bases, leaving 10 bases between them. The CDR3 consists of 13 residues. CDR1 and CDR2 from the germline V gene are SNHLY and FYNGKV (reference sequence). In regard to this clone: The antigen is unknown. Germline and genes: mouse. The read halts 1 residue ahead of the CDR3 end, with the missing end drawn from the germline J gene.

Source material: gut tissue. The TCR comes from a female BALB/c mouse given C57BL/6 T cells with graft-versus-host disease after an allogeneic hematopoietic cell transplant. The V and J genes are TRBV3 and TRBJ2-7, with D perhaps matching TRBD1 (5 bases). The part of the CDR3 DNA that was read is TGTGCCAGCAGCTTACGCAGGGCCCATGAACAGTAC. It specifies CASSLRRAHEQY. The full-length CDR3 reads as CASSLRRAHEQYF.